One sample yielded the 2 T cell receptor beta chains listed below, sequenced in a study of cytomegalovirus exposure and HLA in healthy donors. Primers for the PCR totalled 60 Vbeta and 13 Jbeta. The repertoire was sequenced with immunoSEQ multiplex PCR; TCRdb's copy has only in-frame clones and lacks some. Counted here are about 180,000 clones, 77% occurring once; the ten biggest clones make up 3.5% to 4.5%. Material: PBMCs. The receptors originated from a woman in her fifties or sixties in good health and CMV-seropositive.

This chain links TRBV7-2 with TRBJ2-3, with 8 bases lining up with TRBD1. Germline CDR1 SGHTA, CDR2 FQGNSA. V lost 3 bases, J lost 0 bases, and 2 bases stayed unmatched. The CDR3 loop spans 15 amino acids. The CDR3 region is CASSFDRGSTDTQYF. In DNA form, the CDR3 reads TGTGCCAGCAGCTTCGACAGGGGTAGCACAGATACGCAGTATTTT.

In DNA, the CDR3 is TGTGCCAGCAGTTTACAGTCAGCCCCTAGGAATGAAAAACTGTTTTTT. Residues: CASSLQSAPRNEKLFF. This chain connects TRBV28 to TRBJ1-4, with D hard to call. V was clipped by 2 bases and J by 5 bases, with 15 bases between them. Per germline, CDR1 MDHEN and CDR2 SYDVKM. CDR3 length: 16 residues.